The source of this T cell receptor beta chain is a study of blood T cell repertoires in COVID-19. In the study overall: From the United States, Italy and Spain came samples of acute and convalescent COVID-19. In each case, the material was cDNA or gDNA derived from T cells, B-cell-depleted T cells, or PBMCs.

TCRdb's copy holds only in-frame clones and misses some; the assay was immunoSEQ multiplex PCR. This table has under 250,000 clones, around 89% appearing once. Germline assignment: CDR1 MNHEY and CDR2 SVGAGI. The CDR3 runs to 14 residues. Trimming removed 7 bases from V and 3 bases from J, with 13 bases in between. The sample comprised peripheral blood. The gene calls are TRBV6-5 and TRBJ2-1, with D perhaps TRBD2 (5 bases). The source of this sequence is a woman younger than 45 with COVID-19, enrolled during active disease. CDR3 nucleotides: TGTGCCAGCACACCGGGGAACGGCTACAATGAGCAGTTCTTC. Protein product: CASTPGNGYNEQFF.